A single TCR beta chain is shown here with its context. The sample belongs to a study of cytotoxic CD8 clonotypes in ibrutinib-treated CLL. Study as a whole: The study recorded mean values of approximately 260,000 productive templates and tens of thousands of productive rearrangements per sample.

This CDR3 has 17 residues. Looked up from germline, CDR1 is MNHNS and CDR2 is SASEGT. Trimming cost V 3 bases and J 4 bases; bases outside gene matches: 8. Data came from immunoSEQ multiplex PCR; TCRdb stores just in-frame clones and leaves some out. The sample comprises roughly 97,000 clones, approximately 78% of which are singletons, and about 34% rests with the top ten. The sample consisted of PBMCs, taken after 12 months of ibrutinib treatment. This sequence joins TRBV6-1 and TRBJ1-4, with TRBD1 matching over 10 bases. This TCR came from a human donor with chronic lymphocytic leukemia. In DNA form, the CDR3 reads TGTGCCAGCAGTGATGGGACAGGGGCTCGTGGTAATGAAAAACTGTTTTTT. It yields the protein CASSDGTGARGNEKLFF.